The clone carrying this T cell receptor (beta chain) was counted only a few times. Original analysis: Amplification of reference gene primers provided the estimated nucleated cell counts. Repertoires were generated with immunoSEQ multiplex PCR, while TCRdb's copy carries only in-frame clones and drops some. The D gene and trimming were derived from the DNA, and the V and J assignments and clone size from that table. This table holds some 450,000 clones, 88% found once. Enrolment of Seattle patients took place during active infection, and they were followed longitudinally. The sample belongs to a study of blood T cell repertoires in COVID-19. Study summary: Sources were T cells, B-cell-depleted T cells, or PBMCs; the material itself was cDNA or gDNA.

The CDR3 is made up of 13 amino acids. The V end was cut by 1 base, the J end by 2 bases, with 5 bases between. CDR1 and CDR2 (germline): SGHVS, FNYEAQ. This receptor was identified in a woman aged 50 to 65 with COVID-19, enrolled during active disease. The chain carries TRBV7-6 and TRBJ2-5; no definite D call. Sample: peripheral blood. DNA for the CDR3: TGTGCCAGCAGCTTAGTACAGCAAGAGACCCAGTACTTC. This sequence encodes CASSLVQQETQYF.